A selection of T cell receptor beta chains follows, all from one sample in a study of shared clonotypes between healthy human individuals. Here immunoSEQ multiplex PCR was the method, and the copy in TCRdb shows in-frame clones only, minus some. The sample records approximately 1.9 million clones, just under 95% being singletons. The source material was naive CD8+ T cells from PBMCs. The source of these receptors is a man aged 18 to 30 in good health. Some clones in this sample may be carry-over from other donors' samples. The CDR3 runs from the conserved cysteine through the conserved F or W. A D gene is named only where the DNA matches it firmly. Clone size is given for some rows only: seen once, a few or many times, or a class if the clone is expanded.

D gene: NA; clone size: once; J gene: TRBJ2-7; CDR3 length: 20; V gene: TRBV21-1; CDR3 DNA: TGTGCCAGCAGCATGAAGGGACTAGCGGGAAGGCGAGGTCCGGCGAACGAGCAGTACTTC; CDR3 protein: CASSMKGLAGRRGPANEQYF
D gene: TRBD2; clone size: NA; J gene: TRBJ2-7; CDR3 length: 15; V gene: TRBV19; CDR3 DNA: TGTGCCAGTACCGCCGGGACTAGCGGAACTCGCGGGCAGTACTTC; CDR3 protein: CASTAGTSGTRGQYF
D gene: NA; clone size: NA; J gene: TRBJ1-5; CDR3 length: 17; V gene: TRBV2; CDR3 DNA: TGTGCCAGCAGCGATAACAGCCTAACGAGGGGCAATCAGCCCCAGCATTTT; CDR3 protein: CASSDNSLTRGNQPQHF
D gene: NA; clone size: NA; J gene: TRBJ2-5; CDR3 length: 14; V gene: TRBV7-9; CDR3 DNA: TGTGCCAGCAGCTTAGCGTTAGGTCTGGAGACCCAGTACTTC; CDR3 protein: CASSLALGLETQYF
D gene: NA; clone size: once; J gene: TRBJ1-1; CDR3 length: 15; V gene: TRBV2; CDR3 DNA: TGTGCCAGCAGTGAGCGAAGGGTCTTGAACACTGAAGCTTTCTTT; CDR3 protein: CASSERRVLNTEAFF
D gene: TRBD1; clone size: few; J gene: TRBJ2-7; CDR3 length: 14; V gene: TRBV11-2; CDR3 DNA: TGTGCCAGCAGCTTAGGGACAGGGGCCTACGAGCAGTACTTC; CDR3 protein: CASSLGTGAYEQYF
D gene: TRBD1; clone size: NA; J gene: TRBJ1-1; CDR3 length: 14; V gene: TRBV28; CDR3 DNA: TGTGCCAGCATCCTGGACAGGGAATTGGATGAAGCTTTCTTT; CDR3 protein: CASILDRELDEAFF
D gene: NA; clone size: NA; J gene: TRBJ2-7; CDR3 length: 15; V gene: TRBV9; CDR3 DNA: TGTGCCAGCAGCGTAGCGGCAGGGTTGGAGTACGAGCAGTACTTC; CDR3 protein: CASSVAAGLEYEQYF
D gene: TRBD1; clone size: once; J gene: TRBJ2-2; CDR3 length: 16; V gene: TRBV7-9; CDR3 DNA: TGTGCCAGCAGCCAGACAGGGAATCGGGGCACCGGGGAGCTGTTTTTT; CDR3 protein: CASSQTGNRGTGELFF
D gene: NA; clone size: NA; J gene: TRBJ2-7; CDR3 length: 15; V gene: TRBV4-1; CDR3 DNA: TGCGCCAGCAGCCCGGTCGGAGACACCTCCTACGAGCAGTACTTC; CDR3 protein: CASSPVGDTSYEQYF
D gene: NA; clone size: NA; J gene: TRBJ1-4; CDR3 length: 17; V gene: TRBV4-2; CDR3 DNA: TGTGCCAGCAGCCAACCCAGACGGGACGGGCAAAATGAAAAACTGTTTTTT; CDR3 protein: CASSQPRRDGQNEKLFF
D gene: NA; clone size: NA; J gene: TRBJ2-1; CDR3 length: 12; V gene: TRBV9; CDR3 DNA: TGTGCCAGCAGCGTACAGGGCGATGAGCAGTTCTTC; CDR3 protein: CASSVQGDEQFF
D gene: TRBD2; clone size: NA; J gene: TRBJ2-7; CDR3 length: 15; V gene: TRBV19; CDR3 DNA: TGTGCCAGTAGTATACTAGCGGGGGTCTCCTACGAGCAGTACTTC; CDR3 protein: CASSILAGVSYEQYF
D gene: TRBD1; clone size: NA; J gene: TRBJ1-2; CDR3 length: 15; V gene: TRBV7-3; CDR3 DNA: TGTGCCAGCAGCTTAACTGACAGGGGTCCCTATGGCTACACCTTC; CDR3 protein: CASSLTDRGPYGYTF
D gene: NA; clone size: NA; J gene: TRBJ2-1; CDR3 length: 11; V gene: TRBV7-9; CDR3 DNA: TGTGCCAGCAGCCGTCCGGGTGAGCAGTTCTTC; CDR3 protein: CASSRPGEQFF
D gene: TRBD1; clone size: once; J gene: TRBJ1-4; CDR3 length: 11; V gene: TRBV20-1; CDR3 DNA: TGCAGTGCTCAAGAGGGGGCGCGACTGTTTTTT; CDR3 protein: CSAQEGARLFF
D gene: NA; clone size: NA; J gene: TRBJ2-7; CDR3 length: 16; V gene: TRBV4-2; CDR3 DNA: TGTGCCAGCAGCCAAGAGTGGCGGGAACACTCCTACGAGCAGTACTTC; CDR3 protein: CASSQEWREHSYEQYF
D gene: NA; clone size: NA; J gene: TRBJ2-4; CDR3 length: 15; V gene: TRBV9; CDR3 DNA: TGTGCCAGCAGCGTAGCCGGAGCCGCCAAAAACATTCAGTACTTC; CDR3 protein: CASSVAGAAKNIQYF
D gene: TRBD1; clone size: NA; J gene: TRBJ2-7; CDR3 length: 16; V gene: TRBV11-2; CDR3 DNA: TGTGCCAGCAGAACATCCTCCGGGACAGGGATCTACGAGCAGTACTTC; CDR3 protein: CASRTSSGTGIYEQYF
D gene: NA; clone size: once; J gene: TRBJ2-2; CDR3 length: 12; V gene: TRBV6-8; CDR3 DNA: TGTGCCAGCCGACGCCTGGGGGGGGAGCTGTTTTTT; CDR3 protein: CASRRLGGELFF
D gene: NA; clone size: NA; J gene: TRBJ1-2; CDR3 length: 15; V gene: TRBV4-2; CDR3 DNA: TGTGCCAGCAGCCAAGAAAGGGGGGGCTTGTGGGGCTACACCTTC; CDR3 protein: CASSQERGGLWGYTF
D gene: TRBD1; clone size: NA; J gene: TRBJ2-2; CDR3 length: 15; V gene: TRBV6-5; CDR3 DNA: TGTGCCAGCAGGCCCGGGACAGGGTTTTCCGGGGAGCTGTTTTTT; CDR3 protein: CASRPGTGFSGELFF